This TCR beta chain was recovered during a study of control samples from healthy donors and cancer patients. The germline V and J ends were trimmed by 9 bases and 5 bases, with 17 bases remaining between them. Germline V gives CDR1 SGHAT, CDR2 FQNNGV. CDR3 size: 14 residues. The protocol was immunoSEQ multiplex PCR, while the TCRdb copy is restricted to in-frame clones and leaves out a portion. The profile shows about 180,000 clones, roughly 90% of them singletons. This clonotype was sampled from a woman between 45 and 65 years old in good health. J is TRBJ2-1 and V is TRBV11-2; possibly TRBD1 for D (6 bases). The sequencing sample was made of blood. CDR3 region: CASKTGRGNNEQFF. The CDR3, as DNA: TGTGCCAGTAAGACAGGTAGGGGTAACAATGAGCAGTTCTTC.